This T cell receptor (beta chain) was obtained from a study of response to subunit inactivated influenza vaccine. This clonotype appeared many times. The target antigen is unknown. General observations from the study: Seasonal influenza vaccination, on each occasion, was suggested by the authors to recruit few new T cells.

Using its own MiXCR run on the RT-PCR reads, TCRdb lists one record per CDR3 protein. The repertoire holds about 780,000 distinct CDR3 sequences, with about 18% as singletons. The sample here was PBMCs from blood, taken 4 to 6 days after vaccination. This receptor was obtained from a man in his fifties or sixties who received an inactivated influenza vaccine.

In nucleotides, the CDR3 is TGTGCCAGCAGCGCCCAGGTGACCCAGTACTTC. Protein product: CASSAQVTQYF. The chain has TRBV7-2 and TRBJ2-5, with D hard to call. V dropped 5 bases and J dropped 7 bases, with 8 bases sitting between them. Germline values: CDR1 SGHTA, CDR2 FQGNSA. The CDR3 consists of 11 residues.